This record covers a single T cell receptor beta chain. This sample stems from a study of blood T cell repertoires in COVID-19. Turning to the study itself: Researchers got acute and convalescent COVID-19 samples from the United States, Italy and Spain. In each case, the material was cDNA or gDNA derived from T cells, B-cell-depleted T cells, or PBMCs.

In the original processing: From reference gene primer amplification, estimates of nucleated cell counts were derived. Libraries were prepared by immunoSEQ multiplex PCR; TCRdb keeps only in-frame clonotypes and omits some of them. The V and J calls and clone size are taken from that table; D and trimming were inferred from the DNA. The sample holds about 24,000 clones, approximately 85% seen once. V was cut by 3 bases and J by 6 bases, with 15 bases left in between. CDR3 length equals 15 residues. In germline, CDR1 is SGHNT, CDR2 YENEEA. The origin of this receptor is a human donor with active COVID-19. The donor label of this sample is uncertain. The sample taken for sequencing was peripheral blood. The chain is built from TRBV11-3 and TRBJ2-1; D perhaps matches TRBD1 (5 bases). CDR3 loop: CASSLGQEIFNEQFF. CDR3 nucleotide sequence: TGTGCCAGCAGCTTGGGGCAGGAGATTTTCAATGAGCAGTTCTTC.